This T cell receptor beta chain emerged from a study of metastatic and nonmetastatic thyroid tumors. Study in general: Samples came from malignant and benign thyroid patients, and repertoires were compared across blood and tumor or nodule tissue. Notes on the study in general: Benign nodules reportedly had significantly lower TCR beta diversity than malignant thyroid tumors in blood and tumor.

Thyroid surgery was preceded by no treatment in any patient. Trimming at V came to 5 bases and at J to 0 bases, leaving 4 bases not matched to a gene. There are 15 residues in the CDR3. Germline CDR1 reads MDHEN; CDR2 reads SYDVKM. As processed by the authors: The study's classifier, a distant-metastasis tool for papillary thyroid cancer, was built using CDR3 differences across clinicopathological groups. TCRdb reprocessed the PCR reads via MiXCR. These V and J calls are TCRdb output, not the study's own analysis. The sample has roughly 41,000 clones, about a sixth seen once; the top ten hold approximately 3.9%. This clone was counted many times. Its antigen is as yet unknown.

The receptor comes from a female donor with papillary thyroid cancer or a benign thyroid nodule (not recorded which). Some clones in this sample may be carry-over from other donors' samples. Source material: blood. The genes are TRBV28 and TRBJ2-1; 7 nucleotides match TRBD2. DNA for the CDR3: TGTGCCAGCAGTGTAGCGGGTGTCTCCTACAATGAGCAGTTCTTC. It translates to CASSVAGVSYNEQFF. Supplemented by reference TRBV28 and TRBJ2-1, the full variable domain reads DVKVTQSSRYLVKRTGEKVFLECVQDMDHENMFWYRQDPGLGLRLIYFSYDVKMKEKGDIPEGYSVSREKKERFSLILESASTNQTSMYLCASSVAGVSYNEQFFGPGTRLTVL.